This T cell receptor beta chain was recovered during a study of T cell repertoires in cytomegalovirus infection. This clonotype was seen only a few times. Its cognate antigen is unknown. Each CDR3 protein gets one entry after TCRdb re-called the reads with MiXCR. The data show around 900,000 distinct CDR3 sequences, with roughly 30% seen just once and around 15% held by the top ten. The CDR3 spans 13 residues. Germline assignment: CDR1 LNHDA and CDR2 SQIVND (reference sequence). J lost 7 bases, V lost 5 bases, and 6 bases had no gene match. This sequence originates from a human donor in good health (CMV status not recorded). Some clones in this sample may be carry-over from other donors' samples. This specimen was cultured CD8+ T cells from PBMCs, taken from culture after CMV antigen stimulation. The rearrangement uses TRBV19 and TRBJ1-1, with 8 bases aligning to TRBD1. CDR3 sequence reads: CASSWTGMIEAFF. In nucleotides, the CDR3 is TGTGCCAGTAGTTGGACAGGGATGATTGAAGCTTTCTTT.